The 12 T cell receptor beta chains below were found in one sample sequenced in a study of T-cell memory formation after mild COVID-19. Each CDR3 protein is one row after TCRdb ran MiXCR on the 5' RACE reads. The sample yields 250,000 to 300,000 distinct CDR3 sequences, less than 20% seen once. Sequenced sample: PBMCs or a T cell subset sorted from them (not recorded which). These receptors all stem from a man aged 18 to 35 who had mild COVID-19 (a few samples of this study predate the infection). Cell type and time point are not known.

This clonotype has just a few counts. V gene TRBV6-2 or TRBV6-3 combines with J gene TRBJ1-1; a weak D match, TRBD1 (5 bases). Germline CDR1 reads MNHEY; CDR2 reads SVGEGT. Trimming removed 8 bases at V and 3 bases at J, with 22 bases between. The CDR3 is made up of 16 amino acids. The CDR3 sequence is CASPRGTGHADTEAFF. The CDR3 DNA sequence: TGTGCCAGCCCCCGGGGGACGGGTCATGCGGACACTGAAGCTTTCTTT.

The gene calls are TRBV20-1 and TRBJ2-7; 10 positions agree with TRBD2. Germline V gene data show CDR1 as DFQATT and CDR2 as SNEGSKA (reference sequence). The junction had 8 bases not matched to a gene; V was cut back by 3 bases and J by 3 bases. This CDR3 has 15 residues. The CDR3 here is CSARASGGESYEQYF. The CDR3 DNA reads as TGCAGTGCTAGGGCAAGCGGGGGGGAGAGCTACGAGCAGTACTTC.

J is TRBJ1-1 and V is TRBV7-9, with unresolved D. Germline CDR1 SEHNR, CDR2 FQNEAQ (reference sequence). Trimming cost V 5 bases and J 10 bases, with 11 bases left between them. The CDR3 is made up of 11 amino acids. The CDR3 DNA reads TGTGCCAGCAGCCCAGTTGGACCAGCTTTCTTT. Translation: CASSPVGPAFF.

This clonotype was detected a few times. V gene TRBV6-1 combines with J gene TRBJ1-5, with D possibly TRBD1 on 5 matching bases. The V end was cut by 5 bases, the J end by 2 bases, with 13 bases between. The CDR3 is made up of 15 amino acids. Germline V gene sequence: CDR1 MNHNS, CDR2 SASEGT. CDR3 amino acids: CASSQSPGRNQPQHF. CDR3 DNA: TGTGCCAGCAGTCAAAGTCCGGGGCGCAATCAGCCCCAGCATTTT.

This clonotype has more than one count but fewer than ten. The V and J genes are TRBV12-3 or TRBV12-4 and TRBJ2-1; 7 bases are shared with TRBD1. V gave up 5 bases and J gave up 12 bases; unmatched junction bases: 16. This CDR3 contains 15 residues. As DNA, the CDR3 is TGTGCCAGCAGTCCCTCGAGGGGGCGCCAAATCTTGCAGTTCTTC. This translates into CASSPSRGRQILQFF.

The J gene is TRBJ2-1, the V gene TRBV11-2; tentative D call: TRBD2 (5 bases). From germline, CDR1 is SGHAT and CDR2 FQNNGV. There are 14 residues in the CDR3. V lost 6 bases and J 7 bases, leaving 16 bases between the germline ends. CDR3 nucleotide sequence: TGTGCCAGCAGGACCCCCCGGGGTGCTAATGAGCAGTTCTTC. Translation: CASRTPRGANEQFF.

The rearrangement joins TRBV3-1 to TRBJ2-5; no clear D. CDR1 and CDR2 (germline): LGHDT, YNNKEL (reference sequence). The germline V and J ends were trimmed by 3 bases and 2 bases, with 10 bases remaining between them. The CDR3 sequence is 14 residues long. Written as DNA, the CDR3 is TGTGCCAGCAGCCAGTTGGCAGCGCAAGAGACCCAGTACTTC. It yields the protein CASSQLAAQETQYF.

This clonotype was seen more than once but under ten times. The chain combines TRBV25-1 with TRBJ2-5; no clear D gene. The V end lost 4 bases, the J end lost 5 bases, and 11 bases lay between the germline ends. The CDR3 loop spans 13 amino acids. CDR1 and CDR2 from the germline V gene are MGHDK and SYGVNS. CDR3 coding DNA: TGTGCCAGCAGTGGGGCACCGATGGAGACCCAGTACTTC. This gives the protein CASSGAPMETQYF.

The chain recombines TRBV10-1 with TRBJ2-7, with D uncertain. V lost 3 bases and J 4 bases, leaving 4 bases between the germline ends. The germline V gene has CDR1 WNHNN and CDR2 SYGVQD (reference sequence). The CDR3 has 11 residues. This CDR3 is CASSDRYEQYF. The CDR3 DNA reads TGCGCCAGCAGTGACAGATACGAGCAGTACTTC.

This sequence joins TRBV4-1 and TRBJ1-6, with D unclear. The CDR3 is made up of 13 amino acids. V was cut by 0 bases and J by 7 bases, with 4 bases left in between. The germline CDR1 and CDR2 sequences are MGHRA and YSYEKL. CDR3 loop: CASSQDVNSPLHF. The CDR3 DNA reads TGCGCCAGCAGCCAAGATGTAAATTCACCCCTCCACTTT.

The chain combines TRBV12-3 or TRBV12-4 with TRBJ1-1; the match to TRBD1 covers 8 bases. V shed 7 bases and J 4 bases; nucleotides not matched to a gene: 8. CDR3 length: 14 residues. DNA of the CDR3: TGTGCCAGCACGACCCGGACAGGGAGCACTGAAGCTTTCTTT. It codes for CASTTRTGSTEAFF.

The chain has TRBV20-1 and TRBJ1-5; TRBD1 agrees at 10 bases. Germline loops: CDR1 DFQATT, CDR2 SNEGSKA (reference sequence). J gave up 5 bases and V 1 base, and 2 bases lay outside the gene matches. The CDR3 totals 14 residues. The CDR3 sequence is CSARGTGGYQPQHF. In nucleotides, the CDR3 is TGCAGTGCTAGAGGGACAGGGGGATATCAGCCCCAGCATTTT.